This entry is about one T cell receptor beta chain. The CDR3 has 12 residues. With 2 bases removed from V and 8 bases from J, the gap between germline ends came to 8 bases. Germline V lookup: CDR1 SGHDT, CDR2 YYEEEE. These data are taken from a study of cytomegalovirus exposure and HLA in healthy donors. It was with 60 Vbeta and 13 Jbeta primers that the PCR ran. TCRdb keeps only in-frame clones here, not all; method: immunoSEQ multiplex PCR. Among around 170,000 clones listed, roughly 70% were seen once. The sample taken for sequencing was PBMCs. The chain uses TRBV5-6 and TRBJ2-1; a weak D match, TRBD2 (5 bases). This clonotype was sampled from a girl aged 5-17 years in good health and CMV-seronegative. The CDR3 region has the DNA TGTGCCAGCAGCTTAAGAGGGCATGAGCAGTTCTTC. It translates to CASSLRGHEQFF.